This TCR beta chain was profiled in a study of vaccination and CD4 T cells after COVID-19. Trimming took off 4 bases at V and 2 bases at J, with 15 bases between the two ends. Germline V gene lookup returns CDR1 SGHTA and CDR2 FQGNSA. This CDR3 contains 15 residues. Concerning this clonotype itself: Its specificity is unknown.

With the Oncomine TCR Beta short-read assay, DNA from cultured CD4+ T cells was sequenced. MiXCR, run by TCRdb on the PCR reads, gives a single entry per CDR3 protein. The table lists over 5,000 distinct CDR3 sequences, 27% of them singletons. Treatment described: approximately 10-day PBMC culture with coronavirus spike peptide pools or control peptides (ViraFEST assay). According to the study, CD4+ T cells from the unexposed donor were gathered ahead of the COVID-19 pandemic (2011-2018). Study observations and caveats: A comparatively limited set of convalescent patients was examined, with no early post-infection timepoints. Convalescent patients' median share of reactive clones seen only post-vaccination was 70% to 90%.

This sequence joins TRBV7-2 and TRBJ2-7; either TRBD1 or TRBD2 may supply D (5 bases each). The source material was CD4+ T cells from blood, cultured in vitro. The sequence was obtained from a human donor in good health. The CDR3 is CASSSPGTTTYEQYF. The CDR3 DNA reads TGTGCCAGCAGCTCTCCCGGGACCACCACCTACGAGCAGTACTTC.